This TCR beta chain was recovered during a study of cytomegalovirus exposure and HLA in healthy donors. PCR was performed using 60 Vbeta and 13 Jbeta primers. The method was immunoSEQ multiplex PCR; TCRdb's version includes in-frame clones alone and lacks a portion of them. The sample lists about 110,000 clones, roughly 80% occurring once. Findings of the study overall: Per published reports, the classifier diagnosed cytomegalovirus status with high specificity and sensitivity.

Trimming took off 6 bases at V and 2 bases at J, with 16 bases between the two ends. CDR1 SNHLY and CDR2 FYNNEI come from the germline V gene. This CDR3 region has 15 residues. Regarding this clone: Antigen unknown.

The sequence came from a woman in her fifties or sixties in good health and CMV-seropositive. What was sequenced was PBMCs. The chain has TRBV2 and TRBJ2-5, with D possibly matching TRBD1 (6 bases). Here the CDR3 reads CASSGLGARQETQYF. CDR3 DNA: TGTGCCAGCAGCGGGCTGGGGGCCCGGCAAGAGACCCAGTACTTC.